This entry features one TCR beta chain sequence. Its antigen is currently unknown. The junction departs from germline at one end; a sequencing error may be responsible. The sample belongs to a study of T-cell reconstitution after alpha-beta-depleted transplantation in children. Unique molecular identifiers were incorporated when the TCRbeta library was constructed. MiXCR was run by TCRdb on the PCR reads, yielding one entry per CDR3 protein. Of about 240,000 distinct CDR3 sequences in the sample, over 20% are singletons; the top ten hold about 2.5%. Study-wide results and limits: About two months after transplant, alpha-beta T cells reportedly came from several hundred expanded graft clones. Fresh T-cell production supplied most of the T-cell counts and diversity seen one year after transplant. Where some patients showed high TCRbeta diversity at day 60, it came from recipient T cells and thymic progenitors that had survived.

Germline CDR1 and CDR2: SQVTM and ANQGSEA. The CDR3 is 15 amino acids. The genes are TRBV29-1 and TRBJ2-2, with 9 bases aligning to TRBD1. The specimen comprised PBMCs, sampled before TCRalphabeta/CD19-depleted stem cell transplant. This receptor was identified in a girl aged 2 to 9 with Fanconi anemia, due to receive a stem cell transplant. CDR3: CSVEEGQGNTGELFF. In DNA form, the CDR3 reads TGCAGCGTGGAAGAGGGACAGGGGAACACCGGGGAGCTGTTTTTT.